A few counts support the clone carrying this T cell receptor (beta chain). Its antigen is not identified. The entry originates in a study of T-cell memory formation after mild COVID-19. TCRdb reprocessed the 5' RACE reads with MiXCR, giving one entry per CDR3 protein. The sample consists of about 150,000 distinct CDR3 sequences, 13% to 15% of them appearing once. CDR3 length: 14 residues. Trimming took 3 bases from V and 4 from J, leaving 11 bases between them. Germline CDR1 KGHDR, CDR2 SFDVKD. Overall study findings and caveats: Contracting CD4+ clones lay largely in CM and EM, with CD8+ ones residing in EMRA. A balance of CD4 and CD8 characterized clones contracting day 15 to 85, whereas later expanders leaned CD4+.

Sequenced sample: PBMCs or a T cell subset sorted from them (not recorded which). The genes are TRBV24-1 and TRBJ1-2; D is ambiguous. This sequence originates from an adult woman who had mild COVID-19 (a few samples of this study predate the infection). Cell type and time point are not known. CDR3 DNA: TGTGCCACCAGTGATCCGTGGCGCAGCTATGGCTACACCTTC. Encoded protein: CATSDPWRSYGYTF.